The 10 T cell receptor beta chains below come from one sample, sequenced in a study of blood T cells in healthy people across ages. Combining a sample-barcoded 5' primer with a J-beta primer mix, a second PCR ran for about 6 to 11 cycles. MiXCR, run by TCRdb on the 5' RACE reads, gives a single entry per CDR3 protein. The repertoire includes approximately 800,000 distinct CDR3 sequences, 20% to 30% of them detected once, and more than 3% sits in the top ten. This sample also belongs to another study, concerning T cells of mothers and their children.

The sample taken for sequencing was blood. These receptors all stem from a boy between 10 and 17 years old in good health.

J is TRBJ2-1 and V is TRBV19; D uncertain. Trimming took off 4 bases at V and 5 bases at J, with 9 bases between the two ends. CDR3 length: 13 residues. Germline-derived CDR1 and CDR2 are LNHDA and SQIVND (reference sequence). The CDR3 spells CASSTADHNEQFF. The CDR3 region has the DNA TGTGCCAGTAGTACCGCCGACCACAATGAGCAGTTCTTC.

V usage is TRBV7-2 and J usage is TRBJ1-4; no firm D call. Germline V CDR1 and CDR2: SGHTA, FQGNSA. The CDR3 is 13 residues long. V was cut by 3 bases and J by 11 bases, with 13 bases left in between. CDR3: CASSLADPVKLFF. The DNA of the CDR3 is TGTGCCAGCAGCTTGGCGGACCCCGTGAAACTGTTTTTT.

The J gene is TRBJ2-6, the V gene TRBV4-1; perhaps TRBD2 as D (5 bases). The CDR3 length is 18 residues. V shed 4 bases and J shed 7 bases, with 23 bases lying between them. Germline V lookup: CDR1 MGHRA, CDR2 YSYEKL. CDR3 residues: CASSLVASPGVGANVLTF. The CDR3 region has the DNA TGCGCCAGCAGCCTCGTCGCGAGCCCCGGGGTAGGTGCCAACGTCCTGACTTTC.

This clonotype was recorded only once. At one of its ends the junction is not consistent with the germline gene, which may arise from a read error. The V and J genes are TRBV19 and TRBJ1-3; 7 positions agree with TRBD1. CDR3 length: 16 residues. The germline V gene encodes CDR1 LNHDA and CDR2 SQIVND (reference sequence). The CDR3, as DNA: TGTGCCAGTAGTAGACCCGGGACAGCCTCTGGAAACACCATACATTTT. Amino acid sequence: CASSRPGTASGNTIHF.

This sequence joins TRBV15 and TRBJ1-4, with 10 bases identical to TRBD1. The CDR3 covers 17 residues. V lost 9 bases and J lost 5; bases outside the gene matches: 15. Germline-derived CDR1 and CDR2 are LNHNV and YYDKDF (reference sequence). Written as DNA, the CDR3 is TGTGCCACGAAACCCGGGACAGGGGCTCAAGTCAATGAAAAACTGTTTTTT. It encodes CATKPGTGAQVNEKLFF.

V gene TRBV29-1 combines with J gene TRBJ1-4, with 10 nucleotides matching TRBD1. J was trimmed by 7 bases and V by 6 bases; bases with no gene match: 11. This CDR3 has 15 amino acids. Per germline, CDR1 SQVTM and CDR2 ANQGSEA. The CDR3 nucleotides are TGCAGCGTCGAGTCGACAGGGGGCGGGCGTGAAAAACTGTTTTTT. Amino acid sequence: CSVESTGGGREKLFF.

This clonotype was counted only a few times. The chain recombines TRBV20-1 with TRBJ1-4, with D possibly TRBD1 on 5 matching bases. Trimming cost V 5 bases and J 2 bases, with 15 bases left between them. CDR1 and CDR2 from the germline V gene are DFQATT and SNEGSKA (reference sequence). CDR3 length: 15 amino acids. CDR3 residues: CSAYGDRPTNEKLFF. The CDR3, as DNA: TGCAGTGCTTACGGGGACCGACCGACTAATGAAAAACTGTTTTTT.

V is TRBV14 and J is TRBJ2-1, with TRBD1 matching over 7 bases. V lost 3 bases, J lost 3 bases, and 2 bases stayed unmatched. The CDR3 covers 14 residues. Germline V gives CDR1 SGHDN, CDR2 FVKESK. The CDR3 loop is CASSHRTGYNEQFF. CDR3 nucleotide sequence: TGTGCCAGCAGCCACCGGACAGGCTACAATGAGCAGTTCTTC.

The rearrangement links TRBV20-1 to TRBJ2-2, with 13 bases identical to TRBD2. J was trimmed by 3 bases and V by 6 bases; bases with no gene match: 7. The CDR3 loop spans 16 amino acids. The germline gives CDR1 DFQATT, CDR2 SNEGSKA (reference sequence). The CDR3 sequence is CSAGLAGYTDTGELFF. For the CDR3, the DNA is TGCAGTGCGGGACTAGCGGGGTATACGGACACCGGGGAGCTGTTTTTT.

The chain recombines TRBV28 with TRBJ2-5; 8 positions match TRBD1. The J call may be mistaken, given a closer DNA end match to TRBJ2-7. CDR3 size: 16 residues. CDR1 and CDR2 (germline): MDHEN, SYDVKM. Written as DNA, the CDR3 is TGTGCCAGCAGTGATGGACAGGGAGCCTACTCCTACGAGCAGTACTTC. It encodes CASSDGQGAYSYEQYF.